The clone carrying this T cell receptor (beta chain) was seen at least ten times. The target antigen is unknown. This specimen comes from a study of T-cell reconstitution after alpha-beta-depleted transplantation in children. Study-wide findings and caveats: The high TCRbeta diversity at day 60 in some patients came from surviving recipient T cells and thymic progenitors. Approximately two months post-transplant, alpha-beta T cells reportedly originated from several hundred expanded graft clones. The authors attributed T-cell counts and diversity one year after transplant mostly to newly produced T cells.

Unique molecular identifiers were incorporated when the TCRbeta library was constructed. TCRdb re-derived calls from the PCR reads in MiXCR, one entry per CDR3 protein. The table has roughly 150,000 distinct CDR3 sequences, approximately 10% seen once; the top ten hold 13%. With 1 base clipped from V and 4 bases from J, the junction kept 4 bases outside the gene matches. The CDR3 loop spans 16 amino acids. The germline V gene encodes CDR1 SGHRS and CDR2 YFSETQ. The sample consisted of PBMCs, taken before TCRalphabeta/CD19-depleted stem cell transplant. The TCR comes from a boy aged 2 to 10 with acute myeloid leukemia, due to receive a stem cell transplant. The rearrangement links TRBV5-1 to TRBJ2-3; 12 bases map to TRBD2. CDR3 sequence (DNA): TGCGCCAGCAGCTTGCAACTAGCGGGGGGTGCAGATACGCAGTATTTT. This gives the protein CASSLQLAGGADTQYF.